Following are 10 T cell receptor beta chains from one sample sequenced in a study of glioma-infiltrating T cells after dendritic cell vaccination. Time point noted: after dendritic cell vaccination, including at tumor progression/relapse. The table came from immunoSEQ multiplex PCR; TCRdb's copy has only in-frame clones and leaves some out. The table includes approximately 10,000 clones, about 80% detected once. Source: blood, taken after dendritic cell vaccination. These receptors were collected from a human donor with glioblastoma.

This sequence joins TRBV28 and TRBJ1-1, with 7 bases identical to TRBD1. V was clipped by 6 bases and J by 7 bases; unmatched bases: 11. The CDR3 contains 14 residues. Germline V gene sequence: CDR1 MDHEN, CDR2 SYDVKM. CDR3 residues: CASSRYQGDGEAFF. The CDR3 bases are TGTGCCAGCAGCCGTTATCAGGGGGACGGTGAAGCTTTCTTT.

In this sample, this clone turned up once. V gene TRBV19 combines with J gene TRBJ2-3, with 10 bases fitting TRBD1. This CDR3 spans 16 amino acids. Germline trimming cut 3 bases from V and 4 bases from J; bases unmatched to any gene: 7. The germline CDR1 and CDR2 sequences are LNHDA and SQIVND (reference sequence). The CDR3 here is CASSILPGQGSDTQYF. The CDR3 coding sequence is TGTGCCAGTAGTATCCTACCGGGACAGGGGTCAGATACGCAGTATTTT.

This clone was seen a single time. CDR3 protein: CASSFPRGLSTEAFF. CDR3 DNA: TGTGCCAGCAGCTTCCCCCGGGGGTTAAGCACTGAAGCTTTCTTT. The V and J genes are TRBV7-9 and TRBJ1-1; possibly TRBD1 for D (5 bases). This CDR3 has 15 amino acids. CDR1 and CDR2 from the germline V gene are SEHNR and FQNEAQ (reference sequence). Trimming took off 3 bases at V and 4 bases at J, with 15 bases between the two ends.

This clone was picked up one time. The chain combines TRBV5-1 with TRBJ2-1; 9 bases align to TRBD2. CDR1 is SGHRS, CDR2 YFSETQ, per germline. The CDR3 runs 15 residues. V trimming: 4 bases; J trimming: 4 bases; junction bases outside the gene matches: 6. DNA of the CDR3: TGCGCCAGCAGCCGTAATAGCGGGGGTTACAATGAGCAGTTCTTC. Its protein product is CASSRNSGGYNEQFF.

This chain uses TRBV4-3 with TRBJ1-1, with 8 bases lining up with TRBD1. The V gene's germline CDR1 is LGHNA and CDR2 YSLEER. The CDR3 extends over 18 amino acids. J gave up 3 bases and V 0 bases, and 12 bases lay outside the gene matches. CDR3 coding DNA: TGCGCCAGCAGCCAAGAGGCCAGGGGGCTCGGGTTGGACACTGAAGCTTTCTTT. Its translation: CASSQEARGLGLDTEAFF.

This chain links TRBV5-8 with TRBJ2-7; D perhaps matches TRBD2 (5 bases). This CDR3 is built from 15 residues. V was cut by 6 bases and J by 2 bases, with 18 bases left in between. The V gene's germline CDR1 is SGHTS and CDR2 YDEGEE. CDR3 region: CASTSAGPTAYEQYF. The CDR3 DNA is TGTGCCAGCACATCTGCGGGCCCCACCGCCTACGAGCAGTACTTC.

The rearrangement links TRBV2 to TRBJ2-3; no definite D call. The CDR3 has 13 amino acids. The V gene lost 2 bases and the J gene lost 2 bases, with 5 bases spanning the gap. Germline V lookup: CDR1 SNHLY, CDR2 FYNNEI. This chain's CDR3 is CASSEPFTDTQYF. Here the CDR3 DNA reads TGTGCCAGCAGTGAACCCTTCACAGATACGCAGTATTTT.

The chain employs TRBV9 and TRBJ2-7, with a tentative D call TRBD2 (7 bases). V was shortened by 3 bases and J by 5 bases, with 12 bases between the two germline ends. From germline, CDR1 is SGDLS and CDR2 YYNGEE. This CDR3 comprises 13 residues. CDR3 amino acids: CASSAGGGDEQYF. The CDR3 bases are TGTGCCAGCAGCGCCGGAGGGGGGGACGAGCAGTACTTC.

This clone showed up just a few times. The V call is TRBV7-9, the J call TRBJ2-7; 11 positions match TRBD1. The CDR3 extends over 15 amino acids. The V gene's germline CDR1 is SEHNR and CDR2 FQNEAQ (reference sequence). V was pared by 1 base and J by 4 bases, with 3 bases of the junction left unmatched. CDR3 DNA: TGTGCCAGCAGCTTAGGGGACAGGGGGGCTTACGAGCAGTACTTC. Translation gives CASSLGDRGAYEQYF.

The V call is TRBV4-2, the J call TRBJ2-4; D might be TRBD2 (6 bases). The CDR3 is 17 residues long. Germline CDR1 is LGHNA and CDR2 is YNFKEQ. The V and J ends lost 5 bases and 1 base respectively, with 18 bases between them. The CDR3 is CASSGRVSGRAKNIQYF. The CDR3 coding sequence is TGTGCCAGCAGCGGACGTGTTTCTGGGAGGGCCAAAAACATTCAGTACTTC.